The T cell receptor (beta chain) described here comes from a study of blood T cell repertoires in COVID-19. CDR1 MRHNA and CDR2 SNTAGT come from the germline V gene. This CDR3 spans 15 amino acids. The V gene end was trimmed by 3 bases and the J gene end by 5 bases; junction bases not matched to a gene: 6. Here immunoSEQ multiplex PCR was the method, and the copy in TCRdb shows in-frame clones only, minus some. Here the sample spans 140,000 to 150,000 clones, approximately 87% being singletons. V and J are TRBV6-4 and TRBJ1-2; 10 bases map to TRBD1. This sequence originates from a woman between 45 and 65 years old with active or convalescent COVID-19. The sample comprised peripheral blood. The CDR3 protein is CASSDPGTGVYGYTF. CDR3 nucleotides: TGTGCCAGCAGTGATCCCGGGACAGGGGTATATGGCTACACCTTC.